A single sample is the source of the 20 T cell receptor beta chains below, sequenced in a study of blood T cell repertoires in COVID-19. Assay used: immunoSEQ multiplex PCR; TCRdb lists only in-frame clones, some missing. The repertoire has around 210,000 clones, roughly four fifths of them found once; the top ten carry about 7.8%. Sequenced: peripheral blood. The receptors originated from an elderly woman with COVID-19, enrolled during active disease.

The V call is TRBV3-1 (or the pseudogene TRBV3-2), the J call TRBJ2-1; D is possibly TRBD1 (6 bases). V lost 4 bases and J lost 12, with 16 bases in between. This CDR3 contains 13 residues. Germline assignment: CDR1 LGHDT and CDR2 YNNKEL (reference sequence). CDR3 amino acids: CASSPGTRGGQFF. The CDR3 DNA reads as TGTGCCAGCAGCCCGGGGACCAGGGGCGGGCAGTTCTTC.

Here the CDR3 DNA reads TGCGCCAGCAGCCCCTCACAGGGGAACACTGAAGCTTTCTTT. Encoded protein: CASSPSQGNTEAFF. This rearrangement joins TRBV5-1 to TRBJ1-1; maybe TRBD1 (6 bases). From germline, CDR1 is SGHRS and CDR2 YFSETQ. The germline V and J ends were trimmed by 4 bases and 1 base, with 11 bases remaining between them. CDR3 size: 14 residues.

This chain connects TRBV6-5 to TRBJ1-1; weak D call: TRBD1 (5 bases). V lost 7 bases and J lost 0, with 15 bases in between. The germline V gene has CDR1 MNHEY and CDR2 SVGAGI. CDR3 size: 15 residues. This chain's CDR3 is CASTEGPTLNTEAFF. Here the CDR3 DNA reads TGTGCCAGCACGGAGGGACCCACCCTGAACACTGAAGCTTTCTTT.

This rearrangement joins TRBV27 to TRBJ1-2; D uncertain. The V gene lost 4 bases and the J gene lost 4 bases, with 13 bases spanning the gap. Germline V CDR1 and CDR2: MNHEY, SMNVEV (reference sequence). The CDR3 is 14 residues long. The CDR3 reads CASSSIVRPYGYTF. DNA of the CDR3: TGTGCCAGCAGTTCAATAGTTCGTCCCTATGGCTACACCTTC.

The table lists this clone with a few counts. This chain joins TRBV5-5 and TRBJ1-4; TRBD1 matches at 7 bases. V shed 6 bases, J shed 1 base, and the junction held 6 bases outside the gene matches. This CDR3 spans 15 amino acids. Germline V gene data show CDR1 as SGHKS and CDR2 as YYEKEE (reference sequence). The CDR3 loop reads CASNRGRITNEKLFF. The DNA for the CDR3 is TGTGCCAGCAACAGGGGTAGAATAACTAATGAAAAACTGTTTTTT.

The chain links TRBV5-1 to TRBJ1-1; D uncertain. Germline CDR1 reads SGHRS; CDR2 reads YFSETQ. This CDR3 spans 15 amino acids. Trimming cost V 4 bases and J 2 bases, with 15 bases left between them. In DNA form, the CDR3 reads TGCGCCAGCAGCCCCGGGAGGGCAGTCAACACTGAAGCTTTCTTT. This encodes CASSPGRAVNTEAFF.

The genes are TRBV5-4 and TRBJ1-1; the D gene is possibly TRBD1 (6 bases). Per the germline V gene, CDR1 is SGHNT and CDR2 is YYREEE (reference sequence). Trimming took 1 base from V and 4 from J, leaving 11 bases between them. There are 14 residues in the CDR3. In nucleotides, the CDR3 is TGTGCCAGCAGCTTGCGCAGGGGAAGCACTGAAGCTTTCTTT. Amino acid sequence: CASSLRRGSTEAFF.

This clone was seen once. The chain has TRBV18 and TRBJ1-5; D is ambiguous. The V and J ends lost 4 bases and 5 bases respectively, with 9 bases between them. CDR1 KGHSH and CDR2 LQKENI come from the germline V gene. CDR3 size: 13 residues. In DNA form, the CDR3 reads TGTGCCAGCTCACGGGAGACCGATCAGCCCCAGCATTTT. Translation gives CASSRETDQPQHF.

This sequence joins TRBV2 and TRBJ1-1; TRBD1 agrees at 10 bases. V shed 11 bases, J shed 1 base, and the junction held 4 bases outside the gene matches. Germline lookup yields CDR1 SNHLY and CDR2 FYNNEI. The CDR3 totals 13 residues. The CDR3 reads CAGGTGENTEAFF. The CDR3 bases are TGTGCCGGAGGGACAGGGGAGAACACTGAAGCTTTCTTT. The full variable domain, with the rest looked up from reference TRBV2 and TRBJ1-1, is EPEVTQTPSHQVTQMGQEVILRCVPISNHLYFYWYRQILGQKVEFLVSFYNNEISEKSEIFDDQFSVERPDGSNFTLKIRSTKLEDSAMYFCAGGTGENTEAFFGQGTRLTVV.

The rearrangement links TRBV6-5 to TRBJ1-1; no clear D. This CDR3 has 13 residues. V shed 5 bases and J shed 5 bases, with 12 bases lying between them. Per the germline V gene, CDR1 is MNHEY and CDR2 is SVGAGI. The CDR3 sequence is CASSPRSRTEAFF. The CDR3 DNA reads as TGTGCCAGCAGTCCTCGTAGTCGGACTGAAGCTTTCTTT.

This sequence joins TRBV9 and TRBJ2-3; TRBD1 aligns across 12 bases. Germline V lookup: CDR1 SGDLS, CDR2 YYNGEE. V shed 6 bases and J 1 base; nucleotides not matched to a gene: 3. The CDR3 contains 15 residues. CDR3 residues: CASTGTGGRTDTQYF. CDR3 in DNA: TGTGCCAGCACCGGGACAGGGGGCCGCACAGATACGCAGTATTTT.

The chain links TRBV6-5 to TRBJ2-1, with 7 bases matching TRBD2. J gave up 3 bases and V 6 bases, and 8 bases lay outside the gene matches. Germline V gene data show CDR1 as MNHEY and CDR2 as SVGAGI. The CDR3 contains 15 residues. CDR3 protein: CASRTGTNYYNEQFF. CDR3 nucleotides: TGTGCCAGCAGGACCGGGACTAATTACTACAATGAGCAGTTCTTC.

The chain links TRBV5-5 to TRBJ2-3; D might be TRBD2 (6 bases). The germline CDR1 and CDR2 sequences are SGHKS and YYEKEE (reference sequence). Deletions cut 2 bases from V and 6 bases from J, with 22 bases between. There are 17 residues in the CDR3. The CDR3 DNA follows: TGTGCCAGCAGCTTCCGGCCGTCAACGGGAGAAATGGATACGCAGTATTTT. The encoded protein is CASSFRPSTGEMDTQYF.

This chain uses TRBV11-3 with TRBJ1-5, with D maybe TRBD1 (5 bases). CDR1 and CDR2 from the germline V gene are SGHNT and YENEEA. The CDR3 is made up of 15 amino acids. V gave up 3 bases and J gave up 5 bases, with 14 bases separating them. CDR3 in DNA: TGTGCCAGCAGCTTCGCTGTGACAGCCGATCAGCCCCAGCATTTT. As protein: CASSFAVTADQPQHF.

V and J are TRBV2 and TRBJ1-2, with 7 bases aligning to TRBD1. In germline, CDR1 is SNHLY, CDR2 FYNNEI. This CDR3 region has 14 residues. V lost 6 bases, J lost 7 bases, and 11 bases stayed unmatched. The CDR3 region is CASRYTGVRGGYTF. CDR3 DNA sequence: TGTGCCAGCAGGTATACAGGGGTTAGAGGTGGCTACACCTTC.

The chain employs TRBV14 and TRBJ1-5, with a possible D match to TRBD1 (6 bases). V lost 4 bases to trimming and J lost 0 bases, with 25 bases between them. CDR3 size: 20 residues. In germline, CDR1 is SGHDN, CDR2 FVKESK. DNA for the CDR3: TGTGCCAGCAGCCTACCGATCACAGACAGGACCACGTATAGCAATCAGCCCCAGCATTTT. It is translated as CASSLPITDRTTYSNQPQHF.

This chain's CDR3 is CASSLSGSEQFF. CDR3 DNA sequence: TGCGCCAGCAGCTTGTCAGGGTCTGAGCAGTTCTTC. The chain carries TRBV5-1 and TRBJ2-1; tentatively, D is TRBD1 (5 bases). This CDR3 has 12 residues. CDR1 SGHRS and CDR2 YFSETQ come from the germline V gene. Deletions cut 1 base from V and 9 bases from J, with 8 bases between.

J is TRBJ2-5 and V is TRBV18; the match to TRBD2 covers 9 bases. This CDR3 region has 15 residues. Germline lookup yields CDR1 KGHSH and CDR2 LQKENI. J was trimmed by 5 bases and V by 6 bases; bases with no gene match: 10. In DNA form, the CDR3 reads TGTGCCAGCTCCGTGAATAGCGGGGGCCGGGAGACCCAGTACTTC. It yields the protein CASSVNSGGRETQYF.

Here the CDR3 DNA reads TGTGCCAGCAGCTTAACGGGAGCGCTCCTCCACAATGAGCAGTTCTTC. Protein product: CASSLTGALLHNEQFF. The V call is TRBV11-2, the J call TRBJ2-1, with D possibly being TRBD2 (6 bases). This CDR3 contains 16 residues. V lost 2 bases and J lost 5, with 16 bases in between. Looked up from germline, CDR1 is SGHAT and CDR2 is FQNNGV.

V usage is TRBV18 and J usage is TRBJ1-5, with D possibly matching TRBD1 (6 bases). CDR3 length: 14 amino acids. From germline, CDR1 is KGHSH and CDR2 LQKENI. Trimming cost V 2 bases and J 5 bases, with 10 bases left between them. CDR3 residues: CASSPNPGDQPQHF. The CDR3, as DNA: TGTGCCAGCTCACCAAACCCAGGGGATCAGCCCCAGCATTTT.